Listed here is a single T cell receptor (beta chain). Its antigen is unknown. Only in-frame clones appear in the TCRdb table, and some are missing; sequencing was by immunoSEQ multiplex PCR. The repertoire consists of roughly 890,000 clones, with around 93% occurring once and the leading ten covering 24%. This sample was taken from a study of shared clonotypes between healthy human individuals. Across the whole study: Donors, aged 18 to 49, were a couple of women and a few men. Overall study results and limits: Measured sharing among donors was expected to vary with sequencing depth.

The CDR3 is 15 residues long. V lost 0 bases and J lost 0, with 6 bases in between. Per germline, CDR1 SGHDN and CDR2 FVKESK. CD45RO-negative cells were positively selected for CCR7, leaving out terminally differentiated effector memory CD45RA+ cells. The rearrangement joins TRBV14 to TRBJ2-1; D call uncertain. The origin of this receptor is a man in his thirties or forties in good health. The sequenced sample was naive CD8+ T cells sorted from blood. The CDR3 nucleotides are TGTGCCAGCAGCCAAGATAGGAACTCCTACAATGAGCAGTTCTTC. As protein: CASSQDRNSYNEQFF.